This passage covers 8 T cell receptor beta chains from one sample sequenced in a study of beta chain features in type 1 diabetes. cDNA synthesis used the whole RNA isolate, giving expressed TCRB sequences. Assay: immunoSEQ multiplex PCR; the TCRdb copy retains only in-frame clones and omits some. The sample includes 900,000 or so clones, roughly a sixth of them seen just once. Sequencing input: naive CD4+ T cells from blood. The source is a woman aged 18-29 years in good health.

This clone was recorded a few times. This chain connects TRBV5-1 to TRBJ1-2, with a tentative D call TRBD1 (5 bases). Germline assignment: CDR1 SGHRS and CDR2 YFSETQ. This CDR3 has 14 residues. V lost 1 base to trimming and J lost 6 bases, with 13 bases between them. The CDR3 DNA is TGCGCCAGCAGCTTGAGTGGGGGAAGGGATGGCTACACCTTC. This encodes CASSLSGGRDGYTF. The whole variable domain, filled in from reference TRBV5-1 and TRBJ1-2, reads KAGVTQTPRYLIKTRGQQVTLSCSPISGHRSVSWYQQTPGQGLQFLFEYFSETQRNKGNFPGRFSGRQFSNSRSEMNVSTLELGDSALYLCASSLSGGRDGYTFGSGTRLTVV.

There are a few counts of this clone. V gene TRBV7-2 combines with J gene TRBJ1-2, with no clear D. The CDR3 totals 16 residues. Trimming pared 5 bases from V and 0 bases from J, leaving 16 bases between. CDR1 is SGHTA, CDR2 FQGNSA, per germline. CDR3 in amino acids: CASSPDRLPTNYGYTF. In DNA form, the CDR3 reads TGTGCCAGCAGCCCGGACCGTCTCCCGACTAACTATGGCTACACCTTC.

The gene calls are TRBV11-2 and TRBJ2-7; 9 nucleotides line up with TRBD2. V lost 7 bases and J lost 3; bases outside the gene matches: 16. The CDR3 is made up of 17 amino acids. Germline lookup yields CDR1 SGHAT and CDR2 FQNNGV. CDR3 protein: CASNSLLAGPSGYEQYF. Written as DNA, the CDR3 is TGTGCCAGCAACTCCCTCCTAGCGGGACCTTCGGGCTACGAGCAGTACTTC.

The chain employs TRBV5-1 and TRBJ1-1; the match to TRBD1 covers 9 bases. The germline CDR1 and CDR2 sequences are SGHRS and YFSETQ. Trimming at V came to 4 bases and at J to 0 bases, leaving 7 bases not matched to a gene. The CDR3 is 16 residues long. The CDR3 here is CASSPGTGSMNTEAFF. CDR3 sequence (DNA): TGCGCCAGCAGCCCAGGGACAGGGAGCATGAACACTGAAGCTTTCTTT.

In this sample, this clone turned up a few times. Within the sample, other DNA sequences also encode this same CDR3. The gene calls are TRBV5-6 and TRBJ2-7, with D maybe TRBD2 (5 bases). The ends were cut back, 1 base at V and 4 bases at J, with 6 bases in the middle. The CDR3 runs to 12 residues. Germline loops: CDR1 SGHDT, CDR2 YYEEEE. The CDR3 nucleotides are TGTGCCAGCAGCTTGACGGGGTACGAGCAGTACTTC. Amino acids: CASSLTGYEQYF.

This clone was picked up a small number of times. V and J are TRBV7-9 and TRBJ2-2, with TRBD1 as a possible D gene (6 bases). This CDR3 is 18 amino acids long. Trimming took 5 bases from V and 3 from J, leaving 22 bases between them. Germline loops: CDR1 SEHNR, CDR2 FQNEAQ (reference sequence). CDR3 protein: CASSLSRLRQGYTGELFF. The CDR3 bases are TGTGCCAGCAGCCTTAGCCGCCTGAGGCAGGGGTACACCGGGGAGCTGTTTTTT.

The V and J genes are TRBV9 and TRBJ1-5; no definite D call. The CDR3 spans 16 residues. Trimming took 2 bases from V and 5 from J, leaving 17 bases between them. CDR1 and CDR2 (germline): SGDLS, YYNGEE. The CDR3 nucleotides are TGTGCCAGCAGCGTCTACAGCCCGGTGGACGATCAGCCCCAGCATTTT. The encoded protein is CASSVYSPVDDQPQHF.

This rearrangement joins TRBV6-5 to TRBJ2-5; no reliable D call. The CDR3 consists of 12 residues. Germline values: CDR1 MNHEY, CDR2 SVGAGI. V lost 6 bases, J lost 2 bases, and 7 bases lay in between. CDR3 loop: CASSDWQETQYF. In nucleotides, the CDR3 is TGTGCCAGCAGCGACTGGCAAGAGACCCAGTACTTC.